These 22 T cell receptor beta chains originate from one sample sequenced in a study of T cell changes during pregnancy in multiple sclerosis. Repertoires were generated with immunoSEQ multiplex PCR, while TCRdb's copy carries only in-frame clones and drops some. The sample holds 50,000 or so clones, approximately 92% seen once. Sequences were derived from CD4+ T cells from peripheral blood mononuclear cells, sampled in the third trimester of pregnancy. The source of these receptors is a female donor with multiple sclerosis, enrolled in a pregnancy study.

The rearrangement uses TRBV6-1 and TRBJ2-7; weak D call: TRBD1 (6 bases). The germline V gene encodes CDR1 MNHNS and CDR2 SASEGT. Trimming left V 1 base short and J 6 bases short, with 13 bases between. CDR3 size: 14 residues. The CDR3 here is CASSEVVTGSEQYF. The CDR3 DNA reads TGTGCCAGCAGTGAAGTGGTAACAGGGTCCGAGCAGTACTTC.

This clone was counted once. The V gene is TRBV7-2, the J gene TRBJ1-3, with a weak D call TRBD1 (5 bases). V was trimmed by 3 bases and J by 0 bases, leaving 9 bases between them. Germline V gene sequence: CDR1 SGHTA, CDR2 FQGNSA. The CDR3 is 15 amino acids. Here the CDR3 reads CASSLGGFSGNTIYF. The CDR3 nucleotides are TGTGCCAGCAGCTTGGGGGGGTTCTCTGGAAACACCATATATTTT.

The chain recombines TRBV7-6 with TRBJ2-7; the match to TRBD2 covers 10 bases. The CDR3 is 17 amino acids. Per the germline V gene, CDR1 is SGHVS and CDR2 is FNYEAQ. V was clipped by 5 bases and J by 0 bases; unmatched bases: 10. The CDR3 sequence: CASSRTTSGVSSYEQYF. The CDR3 nucleotides read TGTGCCAGCAGCCGTACCACTAGCGGGGTCAGCTCCTACGAGCAGTACTTC.

V gene TRBV5-1 combines with J gene TRBJ2-3, with unresolved D. V lost 5 bases and J 5 bases, leaving 9 bases between the germline ends. Germline values: CDR1 SGHRS, CDR2 YFSETQ. This CDR3 is 12 amino acids long. DNA of the CDR3: TGCGCCAGCAGTTACGCAGGAGATACGCAGTATTTT. It specifies CASSYAGDTQYF.

The chain employs TRBV11-2 and TRBJ2-1; possible D gene TRBD2, 6 bases. The CDR3 length is 15 residues. Trimming left V 1 base short and J 4 bases short, with 11 bases between. Germline V gives CDR1 SGHAT, CDR2 FQNNGV. CDR3 region: CASSLAREVYNEQFF. The CDR3 nucleotides read TGTGCCAGCAGCTTAGCCAGGGAGGTGTACAATGAGCAGTTCTTC.

The gene calls are TRBV9 and TRBJ1-1; possible D gene TRBD1, 6 bases. Trimming pared 2 bases from V and 4 bases from J, leaving 12 bases between. Germline V gene sequence: CDR1 SGDLS, CDR2 YYNGEE. The CDR3 covers 14 residues. The CDR3 here is CASSVGGRGTEAFF. The CDR3 nucleotides are TGTGCCAGCAGCGTCGGGGGGCGCGGCACTGAAGCTTTCTTT.

The CDR3 here is CASSSTGTSSIEQFF. CDR3 sequence (DNA): TGTGCCAGCAGCTCAACCGGGACTAGCTCCATTGAGCAGTTCTTC. J is TRBJ2-1 and V is TRBV7-9, with 9 nucleotides matching TRBD2. Looked up from germline, CDR1 is SEHNR and CDR2 is FQNEAQ (reference sequence). The CDR3 loop spans 15 amino acids. Losses at the gene ends were 4 bases for V and 9 bases for J; bases not matched to a gene: 10.

The chain couples TRBV18 to TRBJ1-2; TRBD1 matches at 7 bases. CDR3 length equals 14 residues. Germline CDR1 and CDR2: KGHSH and LQKENI. J gave up 4 bases and V 5 bases, and 7 bases lay outside the gene matches. Written as DNA, the CDR3 is TGTGCCAGCTCAAGGGGGCCCCCGCTCTATGGCTACACCTTC. Translating it yields CASSRGPPLYGYTF.

The chain uses TRBV10-2 and TRBJ1-1; D is uncertain. The germline gives CDR1 WSHSY, CDR2 SAAADI. V dropped 6 bases and J dropped 1 base, with 9 bases sitting between them. The CDR3 totals 13 residues. The DNA of the CDR3 is TGCGCCAGCAGGGCACACCGGAACACTGAAGCTTTCTTT. Translation gives CASRAHRNTEAFF.

The chain employs TRBV4-2 and TRBJ2-2, with D perhaps TRBD2 (6 bases). The CDR3 is made up of 15 amino acids. Looked up from germline, CDR1 is LGHNA and CDR2 is YNFKEQ. Deletions cut 4 bases from V and 7 bases from J, with 16 bases between. The CDR3 nucleotides are TGTGCCAGCAGCCGGTCCGTGCAGACTAGCGGGGAGCTGTTTTTT. Its translation is CASSRSVQTSGELFF.

The chain couples TRBV2 to TRBJ1-1; D possibly corresponds to TRBD1 (5 bases). This CDR3 region has 13 residues. Trimming cost V 7 bases and J 6 bases, with 15 bases left between them. Germline V lookup: CDR1 SNHLY, CDR2 FYNNEI. As DNA, the CDR3 is TGTGCCAGCAAAGGCAGGGCAAACTCTGAAGCTTTCTTT. This sequence encodes CASKGRANSEAFF.

V and J are TRBV7-9 and TRBJ1-1, with D possibly being TRBD1 (5 bases). Germline lookup yields CDR1 SEHNR and CDR2 FQNEAQ (reference sequence). V was shortened by 3 bases and J by 3 bases, with 11 bases between the two germline ends. The CDR3 contains 14 residues. This CDR3 is CASSLGGGDTEAFF. The CDR3 DNA reads as TGTGCCAGCAGCTTGGGCGGGGGGGACACTGAAGCTTTCTTT. The full variable domain, in which reference TRBV7-9 and TRBJ1-1 provide the parts outside the CDR3, is DTGVSQNPRHKITKRGQNVTFRCDPISEHNRLYWYRQTLGQGPEFLTYFQNEAQLEKSRLLSDRFSAERPKGSFSTLEIQRTEQGDSAMYLCASSLGGGDTEAFFGQGTRLTVV.

The rearrangement joins TRBV10-1 to TRBJ2-7, with D perhaps matching TRBD2 (7 bases). The CDR3 totals 16 residues. Per the germline V gene, CDR1 is WNHNN and CDR2 is SYGVQD (reference sequence). V was clipped by 4 bases and J by 0 bases, with 16 bases between them. The chain's CDR3 is CASSVPRGGRSYEQYF. The CDR3 nucleotides are TGCGCCAGCAGTGTTCCGAGGGGGGGCCGCTCCTACGAGCAGTACTTC.

V gene TRBV2 combines with J gene TRBJ1-6; D is unclear. Trimming stripped 0 bases from V and 6 bases from J, with 3 bases between. This CDR3 comprises 13 residues. Germline CDR1 SNHLY, CDR2 FYNNEI. The CDR3 loop is CASSEAFNSPLHF. In DNA, the CDR3 is TGTGCCAGCAGTGAAGCCTTTAATTCACCCCTCCACTTT. The entire variable domain, with the rest obtained from reference TRBV2 and TRBJ1-6, is as follows: EPEVTQTPSHQVTQMGQEVILRCVPISNHLYFYWYRQILGQKVEFLVSFYNNEISEKSEIFDDQFSVERPDGSNFTLKIRSTKLEDSAMYFCASSEAFNSPLHFGNGTRLTVT.

This clone was seen only once. This chain connects TRBV6-5 to TRBJ2-7; TRBD1 agrees at 8 bases. V was clipped by 6 bases and J by 0 bases; unmatched bases: 7. Germline V gene sequence: CDR1 MNHEY, CDR2 SVGAGI. The CDR3 spans 15 residues. The CDR3 loop is CASRRRDRSSYEQYF. The CDR3 DNA sequence: TGTGCCAGCAGACGCCGGGACAGGTCCTCCTACGAGCAGTACTTC.

This clone has more than one count but fewer than ten. The rearrangement joins TRBV4-2 to TRBJ1-1; 9 bases agree with TRBD1. Germline CDR1 is LGHNA and CDR2 is YNFKEQ. The CDR3 is 14 amino acids. With V trimmed by 6 bases and J by 4 bases, 6 bases remained unmatched. The CDR3 here is CASSTRDRVTEAFF. CDR3 nucleotide sequence: TGTGCCAGCAGTACGAGGGACAGGGTCACTGAAGCTTTCTTT.

The gene calls are TRBV7-6 and TRBJ2-1, with 9 positions matching TRBD2. The CDR3 spans 15 residues. Losses at the gene ends were 7 bases for V and 4 bases for J; bases not matched to a gene: 8. Per germline, CDR1 SGHVS and CDR2 FNYEAQ. The CDR3 DNA is TGTGCCAGCAAAGGCGGGGGGGGGCCTTACAATGAGCAGTTCTTC. It specifies CASKGGGGPYNEQFF.

The chain recombines TRBV5-1 with TRBJ1-1, with a tentative D call TRBD1 (5 bases). CDR3 length: 12 amino acids. The V gene's germline CDR1 is SGHRS and CDR2 YFSETQ. V lost 3 bases, J lost 6 bases, and 9 bases lay in between. The CDR3 nucleotides are TGCGCCAGCAGCTCCCAGGGTCCTGAAGCTTTCTTT. It specifies CASSSQGPEAFF. Full variable domain (missing parts from reference TRBV5-1 and TRBJ1-1): KAGVTQTPRYLIKTRGQQVTLSCSPISGHRSVSWYQQTPGQGLQFLFEYFSETQRNKGNFPGRFSGRQFSNSRSEMNVSTLELGDSALYLCASSSQGPEAFFGQGTRLTVV.

The table lists this clone with a count of one. CDR3 protein: CASSIGGGRTYNEQFF. For the CDR3, the DNA is TGTGCCAGTAGTATTGGGGGGGGACGGACCTACAATGAGCAGTTCTTC. J is TRBJ2-1 and V is TRBV19, with TRBD2 matching over 7 bases. This CDR3 has 16 amino acids. The J segment lost 2 bases and the V segment lost 3 bases, leaving 7 bases of the junction unmatched. Germline CDR1 LNHDA, CDR2 SQIVND (reference sequence).

V gene TRBV7-6 combines with J gene TRBJ1-5; D may be TRBD1 (5 bases). Germline V lookup: CDR1 SGHVS, CDR2 FNYEAQ. V was clipped by 5 bases and J by 3 bases, with 14 bases between them. CDR3 size: 15 residues. The CDR3, as DNA: TGTGCCAGCAGCGAGAGTGGGGGGAACAATCAGCCCCAGCATTTT. Encoded protein: CASSESGGNNQPQHF.

The chain joins TRBV9 to TRBJ1-2; TRBD1 matches 8 bases. The CDR3 loop spans 14 amino acids. V trimming: 4 bases; J trimming: 5 bases; junction bases outside the gene matches: 7. Looked up from germline, CDR1 is SGDLS and CDR2 is YYNGEE. The CDR3 sequence: CASSPRQGRYGYTF. The CDR3 coding sequence is TGTGCCAGCAGCCCCAGACAGGGGAGGTATGGCTACACCTTC.

This chain connects TRBV2 to TRBJ2-1; weak D call: TRBD2 (6 bases). This CDR3 spans 15 amino acids. Trimming cost V 5 bases and J 5 bases, with 16 bases left between them. Per germline, CDR1 SNHLY and CDR2 FYNNEI. The CDR3 DNA is TGTGCCAGCAGTAGGCTTAGCGGCCAAAACAATGAGCAGTTCTTC. Translating gives CASSRLSGQNNEQFF.